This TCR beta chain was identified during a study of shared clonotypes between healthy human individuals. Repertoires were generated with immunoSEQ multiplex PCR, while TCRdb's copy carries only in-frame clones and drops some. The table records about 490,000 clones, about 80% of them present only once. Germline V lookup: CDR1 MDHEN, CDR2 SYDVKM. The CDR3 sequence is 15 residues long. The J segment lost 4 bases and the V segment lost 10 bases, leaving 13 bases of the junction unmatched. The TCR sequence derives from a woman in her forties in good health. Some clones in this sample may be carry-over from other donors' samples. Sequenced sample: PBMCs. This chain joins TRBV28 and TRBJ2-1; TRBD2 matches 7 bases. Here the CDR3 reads CATRPGLRVYNEQFF. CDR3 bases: TGTGCCACTCGGCCGGGACTAAGGGTTTACAATGAGCAGTTCTTC.